Shown below are 5 T cell receptor beta chains from a single sample sequenced in a study of tumor-infiltrating lymphocytes in primary liver carcinoma. Starting from approximately 470 ng of total RNA, TCR beta cDNA was produced with a primer in the constant region. Library construction for TCR beta comprised three nested multiplex PCR rounds performed with slightly modified ARM-PCR. The first two PCR rounds used TRBV1-TRBV30 primers with a Cbeta primer, 10 cycles each. TCRdb itself ran the multiplex PCR reads through MiXCR, one entry per CDR3 protein. This sample carries 300,000 to 400,000 distinct CDR3 sequences, less than 65% of them seen once, and the ten largest clones take roughly 6.5%. Both blood RNA, taken from unsorted whole blood, and germline DNA were extracted. Sequenced sample: peripheral blood. The receptors originated from a man aged 40-50 years with primary liver carcinoma and hepatitis B virus infection.

Note on this clonotype: The junction and the germline gene differ at one end; a read error may be behind it. This chain uses TRBV12-3 or TRBV12-4 with TRBJ2-1, with 8 bases that match TRBD2. The CDR3 totals 14 residues. CDR3 protein: CASSLVAGNNEQFF. DNA for the CDR3: TGTGCCAGTAGTTTAGTAGCGGGGAACAATGAGCAGTTCTTC.

On this clonotype itself: Just one base apart from a much larger clone, this may be a read error. The CDR3 does not close with the conserved phenylalanine or tryptophan, likely indicating a read error. The V and J genes are TRBV6-2 or TRBV6-3 and TRBJ2-6; no clear D gene. CDR1 is MNHEY, CDR2 SVGEGT, per germline. The CDR3 runs to 13 residues. Trimming shortened V by 3 bases and J by 8 bases, and 8 bases separated the two germline ends. In nucleotides, the CDR3 is TGTGCCAGCAGTTATGGGGAATCCAACGTCCTGACTTAC. Encoded protein: CASSYGESNVLTY.

This clonotype is medium-sized within its sample. J is TRBJ2-1 and V is TRBV11-2, with 7 bases fitting TRBD1. V trimming: 5 bases; J trimming: 7 bases; junction bases outside the gene matches: 11. This CDR3 contains 15 residues. Germline assignment: CDR1 SGHAT and CDR2 FQNNGV. This CDR3 reads CASSTRQGRFNEQFF. DNA of the CDR3: TGTGCCAGCAGCACCCGACAGGGACGATTTAATGAGCAGTTCTTC.

This clonotype showed up just a few times. One end of the junction is discordant with germline, which a read error may explain. The chain has TRBV6-2 or TRBV6-3 and TRBJ2-7; 7 bases fit TRBD2. The germline V gene encodes CDR1 MNHEY and CDR2 SVGEGT. The CDR3 extends over 15 amino acids. The CDR3 region is CASSLGLAETYGQYF. The CDR3 region has the DNA TGTGCCAGCAGTTTGGGTCTAGCGGAGACCTACGGGCAGTACTTC.

This chain uses TRBV7-9 with TRBJ2-5, with D perhaps TRBD2 (6 bases). The CDR3 has 13 residues. CDR1 is SEHNR, CDR2 FQNEAQ, per germline (reference sequence). The ends were cut back, 1 base at V and 9 bases at J, with 12 bases in the middle. The CDR3 sequence: CASSLDPWGAQYF. The CDR3 nucleotides read TGTGCCAGCAGCTTAGACCCATGGGGGGCCCAGTACTTC. The variable domain in full, with the rest retrieved from reference TRBV7-9 and TRBJ2-5, is DTGVSQNPRHKITKRGQNVTFRCDPISEHNRLYWYRQTLGQGPEFLTYFQNEAQLEKSRLLSDRFSAERPKGSFSTLEIQRTEQGDSAMYLCASSLDPWGAQYFGPGTRLLVL.